Below, 10 T cell receptor beta chains from the same sample are listed, as sequenced in a study of T cell responses to AZD1222 COVID-19 vaccine. Profiling relied on immunoSEQ multiplex PCR, and the TCRdb table lists in-frame clones only, not all of them. This table holds approximately 80,000 clones, more than 85% found once. The sequences come from peripheral blood, collected 28 days after the second AZD1222 dose. Source of these receptors: an adult who received the AZD1222 COVID-19 vaccine.

This clone occurred once. The chain employs TRBV28 and TRBJ2-1; 7 bases are shared with TRBD2. CDR1 and CDR2 from the germline V gene are MDHEN and SYDVKM. The CDR3 has 16 amino acids. V lost 3 bases to trimming and J lost 3 bases; unmatched junction nucleotides: 8. CDR3 sequence (DNA): TGTGCCAGCAGTTTCCCGACCGGGACTAACTACAATGAGCAGTTCTTC. It is translated as CASSFPTGTNYNEQFF.

This clone appeared once. The V gene is TRBV6-5, the J gene TRBJ2-7, with TRBD2 as a possible D gene (5 bases). The germline gives CDR1 MNHEY, CDR2 SVGAGI. The V end lost 2 bases, the J end lost 6 bases, and 8 bases lay between the germline ends. The length of the CDR3 is 12 residues. In DNA form, the CDR3 reads TGTGCCAGCAGTTACGGGGAGTTCGAGCAGTACTTC. Translated: CASSYGEFEQYF.

The CDR3, as DNA: TGTGCCTGGAGTGTTTTGGACCGTGGCTACACCTTC. This sequence encodes CAWSVLDRGYTF. The chain joins TRBV30 to TRBJ1-2; the D is unclear. V was trimmed by 0 bases and J by 7 bases, leaving 9 bases between them. This CDR3 spans 12 amino acids. Germline CDR1 and CDR2: GTSNPN and SVGIG (reference sequence). Supplemented by reference TRBV30 and TRBJ1-2, the full variable domain reads SQTIHQWPATLVQPVGSPLSLECTVEGTSNPNLYWYRQAAGRGLQLLFYSVGIGQISSEVPQNLSASRPQDRQFILSSKKLLLSDSGFYLCAWSVLDRGYTFGSGTRLTVV.

The V call is TRBV5-1, the J call TRBJ1-2; tentatively, D is TRBD1 (5 bases). This CDR3 region has 12 residues. V lost 0 bases and J lost 8, with 8 bases in between. Per the germline V gene, CDR1 is SGHRS and CDR2 is YFSETQ. CDR3 sequence: CASSLGTLGYTF. The CDR3 DNA follows: TGCGCCAGCAGCTTGGGGACATTGGGCTACACCTTC.

This clone was seen once. This chain joins TRBV7-8 and TRBJ1-5, with TRBD1 matching over 11 bases. Looked up from germline, CDR1 is SGHVS and CDR2 is FQNEAQ. V shed 1 base, J shed 6 bases, and the junction held 5 bases outside the gene matches. The CDR3 runs to 16 residues. In DNA, the CDR3 is TGTGCCAGCAGCTTAGTGGACAGGGGGCGCGGTCAGCCCCAGCATTTT. Encoded protein: CASSLVDRGRGQPQHF.

The chain carries TRBV28 and TRBJ1-2; no firm D call. The CDR3 sequence is 19 residues long. Trimming took off 2 bases at V and 1 base at J, with 23 bases between the two ends. The germline CDR1 and CDR2 sequences are MDHEN and SYDVKM. The CDR3 sequence is CASSLEKAGRRWGNYGYTF. CDR3 DNA sequence: TGTGCCAGCAGTTTAGAGAAGGCGGGTCGGAGATGGGGTAACTATGGCTACACCTTC.

CDR3 coding DNA: TGTGCCACCCGGTTGCGCTGGAGCTCCTACAATGAGCAGTTCTTC. Protein sequence: CATRLRWSSYNEQFF. The genes are TRBV2 and TRBJ2-1; D is undetermined. The CDR3 extends over 15 amino acids. V lost 10 bases, J lost 0 bases, and 16 bases lay in between. In germline, CDR1 is SNHLY, CDR2 FYNNEI.

The V gene is TRBV3-1 (or the pseudogene TRBV3-2), the J gene TRBJ1-2; 8 positions match TRBD1. V shed 5 bases, J shed 4 bases, and the junction held 15 bases outside the gene matches. The CDR3 totals 17 residues. Germline V gene sequence: CDR1 LGHDT, CDR2 YNNKEL (reference sequence). The CDR3 DNA follows: TGTGCCAGCAGCAAACGAGGGGGCCAGGGGGCCTCCTATGGCTACACCTTC. It translates to CASSKRGGQGASYGYTF.

The chain uses TRBV10-2 and TRBJ2-7, with 9 bases matching TRBD2. Germline V gene sequence: CDR1 WSHSY, CDR2 SAAADI. This CDR3 region has 15 residues. V trimming: 0 bases; J trimming: 4 bases; junction bases outside the gene matches: 4. In DNA, the CDR3 is TGCGCCAGCAGTGAGTCAGCGGGAGGTCTGTACGAGCAGTACTTC. Translating gives CASSESAGGLYEQYF.

J is TRBJ2-7 and V is TRBV7-9; a possible D gene is TRBD2 (6 bases). Germline V gene sequence: CDR1 SEHNR, CDR2 FQNEAQ (reference sequence). With 4 bases removed from V and 3 bases from J, the gap between germline ends came to 13 bases. The CDR3 is 14 amino acids. CDR3 coding DNA: TGTGCCAGCAGCTCGATAGCGGATCTCTACGAGCAGTACTTC. Translation gives CASSSIADLYEQYF.